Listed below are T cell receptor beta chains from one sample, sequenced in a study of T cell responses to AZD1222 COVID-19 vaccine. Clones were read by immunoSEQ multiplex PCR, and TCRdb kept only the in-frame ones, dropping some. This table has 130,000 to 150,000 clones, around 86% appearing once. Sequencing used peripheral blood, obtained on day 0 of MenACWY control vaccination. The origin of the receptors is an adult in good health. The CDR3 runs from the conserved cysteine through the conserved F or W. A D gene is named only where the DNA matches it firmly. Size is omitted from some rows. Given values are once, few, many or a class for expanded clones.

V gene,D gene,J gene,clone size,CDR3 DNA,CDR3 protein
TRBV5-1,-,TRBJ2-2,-,TGCGCCAGCAGCTTGGTGGTAGCCGGGGAGCTGTTTTTT,CASSLVVAGELFF
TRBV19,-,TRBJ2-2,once,TGTGCCAGTAGTGACTACCAAGGGGTCGGGGAGCTGTTTTTT,CASSDYQGVGELFF
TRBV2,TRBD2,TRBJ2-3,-,TGTGCCAGCAGTGTCCTGGGGCGGGGGGGAAACACAGATACGCAGTATTTT,CASSVLGRGGNTDTQYF
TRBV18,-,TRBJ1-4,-,TGTGCCAGCTCACCACAGGGAGTTGGAGAAAAACTGTTTTTT,CASSPQGVGEKLFF
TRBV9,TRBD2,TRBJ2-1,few,TGTGCCAGCGGCGGGACTAGCGGGGGGGAAGTCAATGAGCAGTTCTTC,CASGGTSGGEVNEQFF
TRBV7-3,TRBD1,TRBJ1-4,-,TGTGCCAGCAGCCCCTTCTCCTTACAGGGGGGAAATGAAAAACTGTTTTTT,CASSPFSLQGGNEKLFF
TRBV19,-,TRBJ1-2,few,TGTGCCAGTAGCCTATTGGAGCCAGGGTATGGCTACACCTTC,CASSLLEPGYGYTF
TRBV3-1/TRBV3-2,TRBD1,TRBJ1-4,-,TGTGCCAGCAGCCGGAACAGGGGGCCTAATGAAAAACTGTTTTTT,CASSRNRGPNEKLFF
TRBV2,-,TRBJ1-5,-,TGTGCCAGCAGTGAAGAAGGGCAGCTCAATCAGCCCCAGCATTTT,CASSEEGQLNQPQHF
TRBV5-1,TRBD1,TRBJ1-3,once,TGCGCCAGCAGCTTGGGGGACAGGCCTTCGGGGACCATATATTTT,CASSLGDRPSGTIYF
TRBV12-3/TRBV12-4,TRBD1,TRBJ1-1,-,TGTGCCAGCAGTTTGGGCGACAGGGGAAAAGCTTTCTTT,CASSLGDRGKAFF
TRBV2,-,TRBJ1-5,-,TGTGCCAGTCAGCGGACGGGCAATCAGCCCCAGCATTTT,CASQRTGNQPQHF
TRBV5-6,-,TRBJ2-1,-,TGTGCCAGCAGCTTTGTAAGCCTAGGATTCTACAATGAGCAGTTCTTC,CASSFVSLGFYNEQFF
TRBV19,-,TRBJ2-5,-,TGTGCCAGTAGTAGGGCGGTTGGGGAGACCCAGTACTTC,CASSRAVGETQYF
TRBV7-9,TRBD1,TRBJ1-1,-,TGTGCCAGCAGCTTAGGAGGGACAGGGAACACTGAAGCTTTCTTT,CASSLGGTGNTEAFF
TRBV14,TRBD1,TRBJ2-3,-,TGTGCCAGCAGCCAAGGGACAGGGAGAGGTGATACGCAGTATTTT,CASSQGTGRGDTQYF
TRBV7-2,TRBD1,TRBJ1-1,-,TGTGCCAGCAGCACTCAGACAGGGGTTTTAGCTGGAGCTTTCTTT,CASSTQTGVLAGAFF
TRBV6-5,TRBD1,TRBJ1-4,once,TGTGCCAGCAGTTGGATCGGGACAGCCCCTAATGAAAAACTGTTTTTT,CASSWIGTAPNEKLFF
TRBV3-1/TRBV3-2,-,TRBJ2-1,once,TGTGCCAGCGGGGGCCATGAGCAGTTCTTC,CASGGHEQFF
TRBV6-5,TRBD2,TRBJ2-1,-,TGTGCCAGCATTGGGAGCGGGGGGCTCAGTGAGCAGTTCTTC,CASIGSGGLSEQFF
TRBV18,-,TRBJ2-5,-,TGTGCCAGCTCACCGACGAGCCCCCAAGAGACCCAGTACTTC,CASSPTSPQETQYF
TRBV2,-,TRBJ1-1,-,TGTGCCAGCAGCCCGGGGATCCTAAACACTGAAGCTTTCTTT,CASSPGILNTEAFF
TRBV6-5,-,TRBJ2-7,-,TGTGCCAGCGGCAGGGGAAACGAGCAGTACTTC,CASGRGNEQYF
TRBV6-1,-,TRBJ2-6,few,TGTGCCAGCAGTGAACGGGGGTCCTTTTATTCTGGGGCCAACGTCCTGACTTTC,CASSERGSFYSGANVLTF
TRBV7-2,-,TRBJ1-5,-,TGTGCCAGCAGCTTAGGGGGTCGTCAGCCCCAGCATTTT,CASSLGGRQPQHF
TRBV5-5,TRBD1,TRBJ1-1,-,TGTGCCAGCAGCCTCGGGACAGGGGGCGTCACTGAAGCTTTCTTT,CASSLGTGGVTEAFF
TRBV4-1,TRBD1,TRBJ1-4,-,TGCGCCAGCAGCCAAGGGGACAGGGGTTATGAAAAACTGTTTTTT,CASSQGDRGYEKLFF
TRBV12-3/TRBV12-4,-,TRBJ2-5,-,TGTGCCAGCAGTTCCGGGGGTCAAGAGACCCAGTACTTC,CASSSGGQETQYF
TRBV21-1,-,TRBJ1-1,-,TGTGCCAGCGGAAGACAGGGTACTGAAGCTTTCTTT,CASGRQGTEAFF
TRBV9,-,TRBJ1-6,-,TGTGCCAGCAGCGTAGGAGGGAATTCACCCCTCCACTTT,CASSVGGNSPLHF
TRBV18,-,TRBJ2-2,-,TGTGCCAGCTCACCACCGAGACGAGAGCTGTTTTTT,CASSPPRRELFF
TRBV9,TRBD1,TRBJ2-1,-,TGTGCCAGCAGCGTAGAGTTCGGGACAGATAATTACAATGAGCAGTTCTTC,CASSVEFGTDNYNEQFF
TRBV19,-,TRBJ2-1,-,TGTGCCAGTAGTATAGGAACGGCCGGGGTGTTTTATGAGCAGTTCTTC,CASSIGTAGVFYEQFF
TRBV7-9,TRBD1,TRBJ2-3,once,TGTGCCAGCAGCTCGGGGACAGGGGTATTCACAGATACGCAGTATTTT,CASSSGTGVFTDTQYF
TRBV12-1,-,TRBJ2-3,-,TGTGCCAGCAGCTTTTGGACTAGCGGGGGGACAGATACGCAGTATTTT,CASSFWTSGGTDTQYF
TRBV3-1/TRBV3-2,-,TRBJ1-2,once,TGTGCCAGCAGCCCGGGAAGGGGAGGTTATGGCTACACCTTC,CASSPGRGGYGYTF
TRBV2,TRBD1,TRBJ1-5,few,TGTGCCAGCAGAAGGGACAGGACCGACGGACCCCAGCATTTT,CASRRDRTDGPQHF
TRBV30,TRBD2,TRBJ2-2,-,TGTGCCTGGAGGAAGCGGGGGGGCCTCACCGGGGAGCTGTTTTTT,CAWRKRGGLTGELFF
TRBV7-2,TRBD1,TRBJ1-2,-,TGTGCCAGCAGCAGGGACAGGGTTGATGGCTACACCTTC,CASSRDRVDGYTF
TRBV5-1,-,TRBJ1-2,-,TGCGCCAGCAGCTCGGAGGGTGAGGGATATGGCTACACCTTC,CASSSEGEGYGYTF
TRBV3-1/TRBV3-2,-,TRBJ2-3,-,TGTGCCAGCAGCCAAGATAGGCCCCCACGACCAGATACGCAGTATTTT,CASSQDRPPRPDTQYF
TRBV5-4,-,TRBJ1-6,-,TGTGCCAGCAGCGAACCCAGGGGCCCCGATTCACCCCTCCACTTT,CASSEPRGPDSPLHF
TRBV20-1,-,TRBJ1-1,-,TGCAGTGCTTTCGGTGTTGAAGCTTTCTTT,CSAFGVEAFF
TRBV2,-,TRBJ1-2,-,TGTGCCAGCAGTGAAACAGCCACGGGCAATGGCTACACCTTC,CASSETATGNGYTF
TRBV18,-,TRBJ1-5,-,TGTGCCAGCTCGCATACAGGGCCCAATCAGCCCCAGCATTTT,CASSHTGPNQPQHF
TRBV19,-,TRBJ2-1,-,TGTGCCAGTAGTTTAGGTCTCAATGAGCAGTTCTTC,CASSLGLNEQFF
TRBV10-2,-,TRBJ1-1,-,TGCGCCAGCAGAGACAATCGAGGGACAGAAGCTTTCTTT,CASRDNRGTEAFF
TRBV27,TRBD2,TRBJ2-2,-,TGTGCCAGCAGCACTTACAGGGGACTAGCGGTGGGCACCGGGGAGCTGTTTTTT,CASSTYRGLAVGTGELFF